The present entry profiles one TCR beta chain with its context. Its matching antigen is unknown. These data come from a study of cytomegalovirus exposure and HLA in healthy donors. General study findings and limits: The TCR clusters that emerged in the first cohort tended, a later analysis found, to co-occur in the 120 or so validation repertoires. The study flagged some 170 TCR beta chains as cytomegalovirus-associated.

Clones were sequenced by immunoSEQ multiplex PCR, and TCRdb holds only the in-frame ones, with some missing. The table lists under 75,000 clones, around 93% of them singletons. In germline, CDR1 is MDHEN, CDR2 SYDVKM. This CDR3 is 14 amino acids long. The V gene lost 7 bases and the J gene lost 3 bases, with 13 bases spanning the gap. The chain couples TRBV28 to TRBJ2-1; D gene uncertain. Material for sequencing was PBMCs. The sequence came from a man aged 18 to 30 in good health and CMV-seropositive. DNA for the CDR3: TGTGCCAGCACCCTCGCCCTAGTCTACAATGAGCAGTTCTTC. Translation: CASTLALVYNEQFF.